This entry features one TCR beta chain sequence. Its antigen remains unidentified. The study ran its PCR with 60 Vbeta and 13 Jbeta primers. The method was immunoSEQ multiplex PCR; TCRdb's version includes in-frame clones alone and lacks a portion of them. Of about 130,000 clones listed, just over 75% are singletons. In germline, CDR1 is SGHAT, CDR2 FQNNGV. The V gene end was trimmed by 5 bases and the J gene end by 3 bases; junction bases not matched to a gene: 10. There are 15 residues in the CDR3. The data are from a study of cytomegalovirus exposure and HLA in healthy donors. Study-level results: The listing of roughly 160 TCR beta chains classed them as cytomegalovirus-associated. An apparent linkage of common viral pathogens to several of the most significant clusters emerged in a later analysis. Analyzed later, most CMV-associated TCR beta chains appeared HLA-restricted.

What was sequenced was PBMCs. The V and J genes are TRBV11-2 and TRBJ2-7, with 7 bases that match TRBD2. The TCR was taken from a woman in her forties or fifties in good health and CMV-seronegative. CDR3 nucleotide sequence: TGTGCCAGCAGCCCCGATGTTAGCGGGTACTACGAGCAGTACTTC. Translating it yields CASSPDVSGYYEQYF.